The next 9 T cell receptor beta chains were all read from a single sample in a study of molecular identifiers for immune sequencing clone quantification. Via MiXCR, TCRdb re-called the PCR reads, giving one row per CDR3 protein. This table has over 300,000 distinct CDR3 sequences, about 22% appearing once. Sequenced material: naive CD8+ T cells from blood, with Jurkat cell RNA spiked in. Subset described: FACS-sorted CD8+CD4-CCR7+CD45RA+ naive T cells. These receptors originate from a human donor in good health. Some libraries in this study had Jurkat cell RNA spiked in.

This clonotype has a count of ten or more. The chain has TRBV4-3 and TRBJ2-3, with 7 nucleotides matching TRBD1. CDR1 is LGHNA and CDR2 is YSLEER in the germline V gene. This CDR3 comprises 16 residues. The ends lost 8 bases at V and 2 bases at J; junction bases unmatched: 13. This CDR3 is CASGQPGQTITDTQYF. Here the CDR3 DNA reads TGCGCCAGCGGACAACCGGGACAGACAATCACAGATACGCAGTATTTT.

For this clonotype: A much bigger clone sits one base away, suggesting this may be a read error. The rearrangement joins TRBV30 to TRBJ2-7, with 7 bases lining up with TRBD2. Trimming cost V 1 base and J 6 bases; bases outside gene matches: 12. This CDR3 contains 15 residues. Germline assignment: CDR1 GTSNPN and CDR2 SVGIG (reference sequence). The CDR3 region has the DNA TGTGCCTGGAGTGCGGCGGGAGCGTTCGCCTGCGAGCAGTACTTC. Protein: CAWSAAGAFACEQYF.

This clonotype showed up just a few times. The V gene is TRBV7-9, the J gene TRBJ1-1, with a tentative D call TRBD1 (5 bases). Per the germline V gene, CDR1 is SEHNR and CDR2 is FQNEAQ (reference sequence). The CDR3 runs to 15 residues. Trimming removed 1 base from V and 4 bases from J, with 13 bases in between. CDR3 protein: CASSLVQGVSTEAFF. CDR3 DNA sequence: TGTGCCAGCAGCTTAGTTCAGGGAGTAAGCACTGAAGCTTTCTTT.

This clonotype was picked up many times. The chain couples TRBV7-6 to TRBJ2-3, with a possible D match to TRBD2 (5 bases). V lost 5 bases and J 0 bases, leaving 9 bases between the germline ends. Germline V lookup: CDR1 SGHVS, CDR2 FNYEAQ. The CDR3 is made up of 14 amino acids. This chain's CDR3 is CASSGLFSTDTQYF. Here the CDR3 DNA reads TGTGCCAGCAGCGGACTGTTTAGCACAGATACGCAGTATTTT. The full variable domain, with the rest looked up from reference TRBV7-6 and TRBJ2-3, is GAGVSQSPRYKVTKRGQDVALRCDPISGHVSLYWYRQALGQGPEFLTYFNYEAQQDKSGLPNDRFSAERPEGSISTLTIQRTEQRDSAMYRCASSGLFSTDTQYFGPGTRLTVL.

This clonotype was found many times. This chain links TRBV7-6 with TRBJ2-2; D is perhaps TRBD1 or TRBD2 (7 bases each). V was shortened by 5 bases and J by 3 bases, with 16 bases between the two germline ends. The CDR3 runs to 16 residues. Germline values: CDR1 SGHVS, CDR2 FNYEAQ. DNA of the CDR3: TGTGCCAGCAGCCCAGGGGGGGGCGCGTACACCGGGGAGCTGTTTTTT. It yields the protein CASSPGGGAYTGELFF.

This clonotype was found a few times. This chain links TRBV12-5 with TRBJ1-4; D not certain. CDR1 and CDR2 from the germline V gene are LGHNT and FRNRAP. Between the trimmed V and J ends, which lost 0 bases and 0 bases, there was a span of 20 bases. The CDR3 loop spans 20 amino acids. The CDR3 coding sequence is TGTGCTAGTGGTTTGGTTGTAGGTGGGCCAAGGATTGCAACTAATGAAAAACTGTTTTTT. Translation: CASGLVVGGPRIATNEKLFF.

The table lists this clonotype with many counts. The rearrangement uses TRBV4-1 and TRBJ2-3, with D maybe TRBD2 (5 bases). Per germline, CDR1 MGHRA and CDR2 YSYEKL. Trimming stripped 0 bases from V and 6 bases from J, with 16 bases between. This CDR3 has 16 residues. The CDR3 DNA is TGCGCCAGCAGCCAAGAGAAGGCTAGCTACGATGATACGCAGTATTTT. This translates into CASSQEKASYDDTQYF.

Notes on this clonotype: It may be a read error: a sequence one base away is much more abundant. V usage is TRBV6-5 and J usage is TRBJ2-7, with a possible D match to TRBD2 (5 bases). The ends were cut back, 10 bases at V and 0 bases at J, with 10 bases in the middle. This CDR3 contains 12 residues. Germline CDR1 is MNHEY and CDR2 is SVGAGI. CDR3 bases: TGTGCCACGTGGGAGAGCTCCTACGAGCAGTACTTC. Protein product: CATWESSYEQYF.

This clonotype appeared many times. A read error may account for a junction end that differs from germline. The rearrangement links TRBV5-1 to TRBJ1-1; D might be TRBD1 (6 bases). CDR3 length: 15 residues. The germline gives CDR1 SGHRS, CDR2 YFSETQ. CDR3 loop: CASRSGGGTFDETFF. CDR3 DNA sequence: TGCGCCAGCAGAAGTGGGGGCGGGACATTTGATGAAACTTTCTTT.